The text below deals with one T cell receptor (beta chain). TCRdb keeps only in-frame clones here, not all; method: immunoSEQ multiplex PCR. The sample holds 550,000 to 750,000 clones, just under 97% seen once. Positively selected for CCR7, the CD45RO-negative cells used as naive CD8 cells excluded terminally differentiated effector memory CD45RA+ cells. Deletions cut 6 bases from V and 1 base from J, with 10 bases between. Germline V gives CDR1 MNHEY, CDR2 SMNVEV (reference sequence). The CDR3 runs to 14 residues. The data derive from a study of shared clonotypes between healthy human individuals. Looking at the study overall: Three plates each covered CD4 naive and memory; CD8 naive two, CD8 memory one.

Material: naive CD8+ T cells sorted from blood. The source is a woman in her 30s in good health. This chain joins TRBV27 and TRBJ1-5, with D possibly being TRBD1 (6 bases). DNA of the CDR3: TGTGCCAGCAGGGGGGCAGAAAGCAATCAGCCCCAGCATTTT. It translates to CASRGAESNQPQHF.